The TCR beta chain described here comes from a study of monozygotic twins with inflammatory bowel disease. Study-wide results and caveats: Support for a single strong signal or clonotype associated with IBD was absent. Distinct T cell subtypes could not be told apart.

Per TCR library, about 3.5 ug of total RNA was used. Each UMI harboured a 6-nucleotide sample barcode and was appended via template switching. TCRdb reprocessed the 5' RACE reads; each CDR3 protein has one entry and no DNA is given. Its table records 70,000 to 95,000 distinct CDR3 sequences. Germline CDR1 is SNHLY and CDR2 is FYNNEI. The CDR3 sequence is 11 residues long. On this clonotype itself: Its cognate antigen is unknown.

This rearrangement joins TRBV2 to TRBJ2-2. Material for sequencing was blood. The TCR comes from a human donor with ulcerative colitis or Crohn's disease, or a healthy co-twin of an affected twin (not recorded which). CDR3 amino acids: CASSVGGELFF.